These 9 T cell receptor beta chains came from one sample sequenced in a study of blood T cells in healthy people across ages. Using a J-beta primer mix together with a sample-barcoded 5' primer, a second PCR was run for roughly 6 to 12 cycles. TCRdb fed the 5' RACE reads into MiXCR, producing one record per CDR3 protein. The data contain 1.4 million to 1.5 million distinct CDR3 sequences, 35% to 45% of them singletons. The sequenced sample was blood. All receptors come from a young woman in good health.

V and J are TRBV20-1 and TRBJ2-7, with 7 bases that match TRBD1. Germline V CDR1 and CDR2: DFQATT, SNEGSKA (reference sequence). J was trimmed by 6 bases and V by 2 bases; bases with no gene match: 4. This CDR3 has 12 residues. In DNA form, the CDR3 reads TGCAGTGCTAGAAAACAGGGGCGCGAGCAGTACTTC. Its translation is CSARKQGREQYF.

V and J are TRBV15 and TRBJ2-5; TRBD2 matches 9 bases. Germline V gives CDR1 LNHNV, CDR2 YYDKDF (reference sequence). J lost 3 bases, V lost 0 bases, and 8 bases had no gene match. The CDR3 totals 17 residues. CDR3 nucleotides: TGTGCCACCAGCAGAGATTACGGGGTAGCGGGGGAAGAGACCCAGTACTTC. Translating it yields CATSRDYGVAGEETQYF. The full variable domain, in which reference TRBV15 and TRBJ2-5 provide the parts outside the CDR3, is DAMVIQNPRYQVTQFGKPVTLSCSQTLNHNVMYWYQQKSSQAPKLLFHYYDKDFNNEADTPDNFQSRRPNTSFCFLDIRSPGLGDTAMYLCATSRDYGVAGEETQYFGPGTRLLVL.

V usage is TRBV10-2 and J usage is TRBJ2-7; the match to TRBD1 covers 8 bases. This CDR3 is built from 16 residues. V shed 0 bases and J 3 bases; nucleotides not matched to a gene: 7. CDR1 is WSHSY, CDR2 SAAADI, per germline. CDR3 sequence: CASSESTQGVDYEQYF. The CDR3 coding sequence is TGCGCCAGCAGTGAGTCAACACAGGGGGTGGACTACGAGCAGTACTTC.

The genes are TRBV2 and TRBJ2-2, with D perhaps matching TRBD2 (5 bases). Germline lookup yields CDR1 SNHLY and CDR2 FYNNEI. The CDR3 is made up of 15 amino acids. The V gene lost 4 bases and the J gene lost 5 bases, with 14 bases spanning the gap. CDR3 coding DNA: TGTGCCAGCAGTGGTTGGGAGCTCGGGACCGGGGAGCTGTTTTTT. Translated, it gives CASSGWELGTGELFF. The full variable domain, completed using reference TRBV2 and TRBJ2-2, is EPEVTQTPSHQVTQMGQEVILRCVPISNHLYFYWYRQILGQKVEFLVSFYNNEISEKSEIFDDQFSVERPDGSNFTLKIRSTKLEDSAMYFCASSGWELGTGELFFGEGSRLTVL.

This clonotype was observed a handful of times. The chain couples TRBV28 to TRBJ1-2; 9 nucleotides line up with TRBD1. This CDR3 has 12 residues. The germline gives CDR1 MDHEN, CDR2 SYDVKM. The ends lost 6 bases at V and 10 bases at J; junction bases unmatched: 6. CDR3 coding DNA: TGTGCCAGCAGGCCGGGACAGGGTGACTACACCTTC. Encoded protein: CASRPGQGDYTF.

This clonotype occurred a few times. The chain recombines TRBV27 with TRBJ2-1; 7 bases fit TRBD2. Germline CDR1 MNHEY, CDR2 SMNVEV (reference sequence). J lost 2 bases, V lost 5 bases, and 3 bases had no gene match. This CDR3 contains 14 residues. The CDR3 here is CASSLADPYNEQFF. The CDR3 nucleotides read TGTGCCAGCAGTCTAGCGGACCCCTACAATGAGCAGTTCTTC.

About this clonotype: A read error may be the cause here, since a much bigger clone is one base away. The CDR3 reads CSARDQGPYGYTF. CDR3 in DNA: TGCAGTGCTAGAGATCAGGGTCCCTATGGCTACACCTTC. This chain uses TRBV20-1 with TRBJ1-2, with D perhaps matching TRBD1 (5 bases). Per germline, CDR1 DFQATT and CDR2 SNEGSKA (reference sequence). V lost 0 bases, J lost 4 bases, and 9 bases lay in between. The CDR3 is made up of 13 amino acids.

The chain uses TRBV9 and TRBJ2-1; TRBD2 is a possible D gene (5 bases). V was shortened by 2 bases and J by 0 bases, with 12 bases between the two germline ends. The CDR3 sequence is 16 residues long. Germline V gives CDR1 SGDLS, CDR2 YYNGEE. The CDR3 is CASSVSGIHSYNEQFF. CDR3 DNA: TGTGCCAGCAGCGTCTCCGGGATCCACTCCTACAATGAGCAGTTCTTC.

V gene TRBV6-2 or TRBV6-3 combines with J gene TRBJ1-1; a weak D match, TRBD1 (5 bases). The CDR3 contains 13 residues. Trimming removed 5 bases at V and 11 bases at J, with 18 bases between. From germline, CDR1 is MNHEY and CDR2 SVGEGT. Here the CDR3 DNA reads TGTGCCAGCAGTAGAACAGGCAGGGAGGATGCTTTCTTT. Translating gives CASSRTGREDAFF.